This passage covers 17 T cell receptor beta chains from one sample sequenced in a study of blood T cell repertoires in COVID-19. The data were produced by immunoSEQ multiplex PCR, yet TCRdb's version contains in-frame clones alone and is incomplete. Among more than 200,000 clones listed, nearly 90% were seen once. Sequences were obtained from PBMCs or T cells enriched from blood (not recorded which). Receptors originate from a woman in her twenties or thirties with acute COVID-19.

The chain recombines TRBV5-4 with TRBJ1-2, with D uncertain. V shed 1 base and J shed 6 bases, with 7 bases lying between them. CDR3 length equals 12 residues. CDR1 SGHNT and CDR2 YYREEE come from the germline V gene (reference sequence). The CDR3 sequence is CASSLPFDGYTF. Here the CDR3 DNA reads TGTGCCAGCAGCTTGCCCTTCGATGGCTACACCTTC.

The chain couples TRBV30 to TRBJ1-5; D is unclear. The CDR3 totals 14 residues. Germline CDR1 and CDR2: GTSNPN and SVGIG (reference sequence). With 6 bases removed from V and 5 bases from J, the gap between germline ends came to 17 bases. CDR3 loop: CACGFRGSHQPQHF. For the CDR3, the DNA is TGTGCCTGCGGGTTCCGCGGGTCCCATCAGCCCCAGCATTTT.

V gene TRBV4-1 combines with J gene TRBJ1-3; D is possibly TRBD1 (5 bases). Looked up from germline, CDR1 is MGHRA and CDR2 is YSYEKL. V was trimmed by 1 base and J by 7 bases, leaving 17 bases between them. This CDR3 has 16 amino acids. CDR3 coding DNA: TGCGCCAGCAGCCAAGCGCGGGACGGCCCAAGGAACACCATATATTTT. Amino acid sequence: CASSQARDGPRNTIYF.

The chain employs TRBV5-1 and TRBJ2-3, with 7 bases aligning to TRBD1. The V gene end was trimmed by 0 bases and the J gene end by 2 bases; junction bases not matched to a gene: 6. CDR3 length: 16 residues. Per the germline V gene, CDR1 is SGHRS and CDR2 is YFSETQ. In DNA, the CDR3 is TGCGCCAGCAGCTTGGCAGGGGACAGCTACACAGATACGCAGTATTTT. Protein product: CASSLAGDSYTDTQYF. Based on the CDR3 plus reference TRBV5-1 and TRBJ2-3, the full variable domain is KAGVTQTPRYLIKTRGQQVTLSCSPISGHRSVSWYQQTPGQGLQFLFEYFSETQRNKGNFPGRFSGRQFSNSRSEMNVSTLELGDSALYLCASSLAGDSYTDTQYFGPGTRLTVL.

This chain joins TRBV19 and TRBJ1-5; D ambiguous. The germline gives CDR1 LNHDA, CDR2 SQIVND (reference sequence). CDR3 length: 13 residues. The germline V and J ends were trimmed by 7 bases and 0 bases, with 7 bases remaining between them. CDR3 sequence (DNA): TGTGCCAGTACTCCCTATAGCAATCAGCCCCAGCATTTT. Protein product: CASTPYSNQPQHF.

V gene TRBV12-3 or TRBV12-4 combines with J gene TRBJ1-2; D not resolved. The CDR3 has 13 amino acids. Trimming removed 1 base from V and 6 bases from J, with 9 bases in between. The CDR3 loop is CASSLGPTDGYTF. The DNA for the CDR3 is TGTGCCAGCAGTTTAGGCCCAACGGATGGCTACACCTTC.

The CDR3 coding sequence is TGTGCCACCAGTGACCCGACTAGCGGGGGCTCCAACTTCTACAATGAGCAGTTCTTC. It specifies CATSDPTSGGSNFYNEQFF. The V call is TRBV24-1, the J call TRBJ2-1; 12 bases align to TRBD2. Trimming at V came to 4 bases and at J to 3 bases, leaving 12 bases not matched to a gene. The germline gives CDR1 KGHDR, CDR2 SFDVKD. This CDR3 is built from 19 residues.

This sequence joins TRBV3-1 (or the pseudogene TRBV3-2) and TRBJ1-2; possible D gene TRBD1, 6 bases. Germline lookup yields CDR1 LGHDT and CDR2 YNNKEL (reference sequence). The germline V and J ends were trimmed by 4 bases and 2 bases, with 8 bases remaining between them. The CDR3 has 13 amino acids. CDR3 coding DNA: TGTGCCAGCAGCCCGGACAGCAACTATGGCTACACCTTC. Its translation is CASSPDSNYGYTF.

The chain couples TRBV2 to TRBJ1-6, with a weak D call TRBD1 (5 bases). CDR3 length: 12 residues. Germline V gene sequence: CDR1 SNHLY, CDR2 FYNNEI. V lost 8 bases and J lost 10, with 12 bases in between. CDR3 sequence: CASHAGGSPLHF. In nucleotides, the CDR3 is TGTGCCAGCCACGCGGGGGGATCACCCCTCCACTTT.

The genes are TRBV4-3 and TRBJ1-3; D call uncertain. From germline, CDR1 is LGHNA and CDR2 YSLEER. Trimming took off 4 bases at V and 4 bases at J, with 8 bases between the two ends. The CDR3 extends over 13 amino acids. The CDR3 spells CASSPNTGNTIYF. CDR3 sequence (DNA): TGCGCCAGCAGCCCTAATACCGGAAACACCATATATTTT.

This chain uses TRBV6-5 with TRBJ1-4; 7 bases line up with TRBD1. The germline V gene has CDR1 MNHEY and CDR2 SVGAGI. V trimming: 2 bases; J trimming: 4 bases; junction bases outside the gene matches: 4. CDR3 length equals 15 residues. Here the CDR3 reads CASSYRDSLNEKLFF. CDR3 bases: TGTGCCAGCAGTTACCGGGACAGTCTTAATGAAAAACTGTTTTTT.

V usage is TRBV6-2 or TRBV6-3 and J usage is TRBJ2-7; D is possibly TRBD1 (5 bases). The CDR3 is 15 amino acids. The V end lost 1 base, the J end lost 1 base, and 11 bases lay between the germline ends. Germline V gene sequence: CDR1 MNHEY, CDR2 SVGEGT. CDR3 sequence: CASSYFEDNSYEQYF. The CDR3 DNA follows: TGTGCCAGCAGTTACTTTGAGGACAATTCCTACGAGCAGTACTTC.

This clone was detected only a few times. V and J are TRBV10-1 and TRBJ2-5, with 7 bases fitting TRBD2. Germline lookup yields CDR1 WNHNN and CDR2 SYGVQD (reference sequence). CDR3 length equals 15 residues. The junction had 4 bases not matched to a gene; V was cut back by 3 bases and J by 0 bases. CDR3 loop: CASSDGTKNQETQYF. In nucleotides, the CDR3 is TGCGCCAGCAGTGATGGGACTAAAAACCAAGAGACCCAGTACTTC.

The chain uses TRBV11-3 and TRBJ2-1, with a possible D match to TRBD2 (5 bases). The CDR3 is 14 residues long. The V end lost 3 bases, the J end lost 5 bases, and 11 bases lay between the germline ends. The germline CDR1 and CDR2 sequences are SGHNT and YENEEA. CDR3 sequence reads: CASSFSSINNEQFF. As DNA, the CDR3 is TGTGCCAGCAGCTTTTCTAGCATAAACAATGAGCAGTTCTTC.

This clone was found once. The gene calls are TRBV5-6 and TRBJ1-3; 7 nucleotides agree with TRBD1. CDR3 length: 16 amino acids. Germline CDR1 reads SGHDT; CDR2 reads YYEEEE. Trimming took 3 bases from V and 5 from J; bases not matched to a gene: 11. CDR3 in DNA: TGTGCCAGCAGCTCCCAACGAGGGGGCAGTCGAAACACCATATATTTT. Its protein is CASSSQRGGSRNTIYF.

The chain recombines TRBV28 with TRBJ1-1, with 7 positions matching TRBD1. Trimming took 3 bases from V and 7 from J; bases not matched to a gene: 8. The CDR3 totals 14 residues. Germline V gene data show CDR1 as MDHEN and CDR2 as SYDVKM. The CDR3 spells CASSFPTGTLEAFF. The CDR3 DNA follows: TGTGCCAGCAGTTTCCCGACAGGGACCCTTGAAGCTTTCTTT. Variable domain in full (rest from reference TRBV28 and TRBJ1-1): DVKVTQSSRYLVKRTGEKVFLECVQDMDHENMFWYRQDPGLGLRLIYFSYDVKMKEKGDIPEGYSVSREKKERFSLILESASTNQTSMYLCASSFPTGTLEAFFGQGTRLTVV.

The chain uses TRBV4-1 and TRBJ1-4; a possible D gene is TRBD1 (5 bases). This CDR3 is 12 amino acids long. V lost 4 bases and J 8 bases, leaving 8 bases between the germline ends. The germline CDR1 and CDR2 sequences are MGHRA and YSYEKL. The chain's CDR3 is CASSPRGEKLFF. The CDR3 coding sequence is TGCGCCAGCAGCCCTAGGGGCGAAAAACTGTTTTTT.